Each of the 18 T cell receptor beta chains below was sequenced from the same sample in a study of somatic mutations in cytotoxic T cells in rheumatoid arthritis. Assay used: immunoSEQ multiplex PCR; TCRdb lists only in-frame clones, some missing. The sample lists almost 15,000 clones, about three quarters occurring once. The sample comprised CD8+ T cells sorted from blood. These receptors originate from an adult with rheumatoid arthritis.

The chain has TRBV5-6 and TRBJ1-1, with no clear D. This CDR3 is 16 amino acids long. Germline V gives CDR1 SGHDT, CDR2 YYEEEE. V lost 0 bases and J lost 0, with 12 bases in between. The CDR3: CASSLAGTVLNTEAFF. The CDR3 DNA reads TGTGCCAGCAGCTTGGCTGGAACAGTATTGAACACTGAAGCTTTCTTT. Full variable domain (remainder filled in from reference TRBV5-6 and TRBJ1-1): DAGVTQSPTHLIKTRGQQVTLRCSPKSGHDTVSWYQQALGQGPQFIFQYYEEEERQRGNFPDRFSGHQFPNYSSELNVNALLLGDSALYLCASSLAGTVLNTEAFFGQGTRLTVV.

V gene TRBV27 combines with J gene TRBJ2-3, with 7 positions matching TRBD1. The germline V gene has CDR1 MNHEY and CDR2 SMNVEV (reference sequence). Unmatched junction bases numbered 5, after V lost 3 bases and J lost 2 bases. The CDR3 extends over 15 amino acids. CDR3 DNA: TGTGCCAGCAGTTTTGGGACAGTCCCCACAGATACGCAGTATTTT. Translating it yields CASSFGTVPTDTQYF.

This chain's CDR3 is CASSEALPQTNSPLHF. The CDR3 region has the DNA TGTGCCAGCAGTGAAGCGCTTCCCCAGACGAATTCACCCCTCCACTTT. The chain is built from TRBV2 and TRBJ1-6; unclear D gene. V was pared by 0 bases and J by 7 bases, with 13 bases between. Germline CDR1 reads SNHLY; CDR2 reads FYNNEI. The CDR3 totals 16 residues.

This clone was detected a few times. The genes are TRBV7-9 and TRBJ2-2, with D perhaps matching TRBD1 (6 bases). V was cut by 5 bases and J by 0 bases, with 10 bases left in between. In germline, CDR1 is SEHNR, CDR2 FQNEAQ (reference sequence). The CDR3 runs to 15 residues. The DNA of the CDR3 is TGTGCCAGCAGCCAGGGGACACCGAACACCGGGGAGCTGTTTTTT. The encoded protein is CASSQGTPNTGELFF.

By share, this clone counts as medium-sized. The chain employs TRBV5-6 and TRBJ1-3, with D possibly TRBD1 on 6 matching bases. Per the germline V gene, CDR1 is SGHDT and CDR2 is YYEEEE. The CDR3 totals 13 residues. Between the trimmed V and J ends, which lost 0 bases and 7 bases, there was a span of 8 bases. CDR3 sequence: CASSLGQGNTIYF. The CDR3, as DNA: TGTGCCAGCAGCTTGGGGCAGGGGAACACCATATATTTT. Looking up the rest from reference TRBV5-6 and TRBJ1-3 gives the full variable domain: DAGVTQSPTHLIKTRGQQVTLRCSPKSGHDTVSWYQQALGQGPQFIFQYYEEEERQRGNFPDRFSGHQFPNYSSELNVNALLLGDSALYLCASSLGQGNTIYFGEGSWLTVV.

CDR3 nucleotide sequence: TGTGCCAGCAGCTTCAATCGGGACAGGTCGCATACCTTC. It encodes CASSFNRDRSHTF. V is TRBV5-6 and J is TRBJ1-2, with 8 bases matching TRBD1. The junction had 11 bases not matched to a gene; V was cut back by 2 bases and J by 14 bases. Germline lookup yields CDR1 SGHDT and CDR2 YYEEEE. The CDR3 spans 13 residues.

The chain is built from TRBV4-1 and TRBJ2-3, with TRBD1 matching over 9 bases. The CDR3 totals 16 residues. V lost 1 base to trimming and J lost 2 bases; unmatched junction nucleotides: 4. Germline CDR1 and CDR2: MGHRA and YSYEKL. The chain's CDR3 is CASSQAGQGPTDTQYF. CDR3 sequence (DNA): TGCGCCAGCAGCCAAGCGGGACAGGGCCCCACAGATACGCAGTATTTT.

The chain combines TRBV6-1 with TRBJ1-2; D is ambiguous. Trimming took 5 bases from V and 4 from J, leaving 8 bases between them. Looked up from germline, CDR1 is MNHNS and CDR2 is SASEGT. CDR3 length: 12 amino acids. CDR3 residues: CASSPGTYGYTF. The CDR3 bases are TGTGCCAGCAGTCCGGGCACCTATGGCTACACCTTC.

This clone has a handful of counts. The genes are TRBV4-3 and TRBJ2-6; 9 nucleotides match TRBD1. This CDR3 contains 19 residues. The V gene's germline CDR1 is LGHNA and CDR2 YSLEER. J gave up 0 bases and V 0 bases, and 6 bases lay outside the gene matches. CDR3 residues: CASSQEEGQGFSGANVLTF. The CDR3 nucleotides are TGCGCCAGCAGCCAAGAGGAGGGACAGGGCTTCTCTGGGGCCAACGTCCTGACTTTC.

The V and J genes are TRBV7-3 and TRBJ2-5; D unclear. Germline V gives CDR1 SGHTA, CDR2 FQGTGA. The CDR3 runs to 17 residues. The V gene lost 4 bases and the J gene lost 1 base, with 19 bases spanning the gap. In DNA, the CDR3 is TGTGCCAGCAGCTCCCTATCTTGTGACACCCTCCAAGAGACCCAGTACTTC. Its protein is CASSSLSCDTLQETQYF.

This rearrangement joins TRBV9 to TRBJ2-5; D ambiguous. Trimming pared 0 bases from V and 1 base from J, leaving 10 bases between. The germline CDR1 and CDR2 sequences are SGDLS and YYNGEE. The CDR3 runs 15 residues. The CDR3 is CASSVEFWAQETQYF. In DNA, the CDR3 is TGTGCCAGCAGCGTAGAATTCTGGGCCCAAGAGACCCAGTACTTC.

This clone occurred a few times. This CDR3 is CASSPDIMNTEAFF. DNA for the CDR3: TGTGCCAGCAGCCCGGACATCATGAACACTGAAGCTTTCTTT. The chain links TRBV5-4 to TRBJ1-1, with a possible D match to TRBD1 (5 bases). V was pared by 4 bases and J by 0 bases, with 10 bases between. The germline CDR1 and CDR2 sequences are SGHNT and YYREEE (reference sequence). The CDR3 contains 14 residues.

This chain uses TRBV13 with TRBJ2-7; 8 nucleotides line up with TRBD1. The CDR3 spans 15 residues. V trimming: 4 bases; J trimming: 5 bases; junction bases outside the gene matches: 10. CDR1 and CDR2 (germline): PRHDT, FYEKMQ (reference sequence). The DNA for the CDR3 is TGTGCCAGCAGCTCCCGCGGGACAGGACTTGACGAGCAGTACTTC. Its protein product is CASSSRGTGLDEQYF.

CDR3 DNA: TGTGCCAGCAGCCCGCCTCGAAGCGGGGGAATAGGGGATACGCAGTATTTT. It yields the protein CASSPPRSGGIGDTQYF. This chain links TRBV7-9 with TRBJ2-3; 8 nucleotides line up with TRBD2. With V trimmed by 5 bases and J by 6 bases, 16 bases remained unmatched. From germline, CDR1 is SEHNR and CDR2 FQNEAQ (reference sequence). The CDR3 sequence is 17 residues long.

This clone occurred a few times. This sequence joins TRBV27 and TRBJ2-2; D is unresolved. Germline V gene data show CDR1 as MNHEY and CDR2 as SMNVEV (reference sequence). V was shortened by 4 bases and J by 4 bases, with 7 bases between the two germline ends. The CDR3 has 13 amino acids. This CDR3 reads CASSSLGTGELFF. As DNA, the CDR3 is TGTGCCAGCAGTTCCTTGGGCACCGGGGAGCTGTTTTTT.

The gene calls are TRBV7-2 and TRBJ2-2; weak D call: TRBD1 (5 bases). The CDR3 length is 14 residues. The V end was cut by 1 base, the J end by 4 bases, with 7 bases between. The V gene's germline CDR1 is SGHTA and CDR2 FQGNSA. CDR3 coding DNA: TGTGCCAGCAGCTTAGGACAGAGCACCGGGGAGCTGTTTTTT. It translates to CASSLGQSTGELFF.

The DNA of the CDR3 is TGTGCCAGCATGGGACAGGGGGCCTACAATGAGCAGTTCTTC. The encoded protein is CASMGQGAYNEQFF. The chain uses TRBV5-6 and TRBJ2-1; 11 nucleotides agree with TRBD1. Losses at the gene ends were 6 bases for V and 2 bases for J; bases not matched to a gene: 1. Germline CDR1 reads SGHDT; CDR2 reads YYEEEE. The CDR3 is made up of 14 amino acids.

The V gene is TRBV25-1, the J gene TRBJ2-2; D is perhaps TRBD1 (5 bases). This CDR3 spans 16 amino acids. Germline CDR1 and CDR2: MGHDK and SYGVNS. V was cut by 2 bases and J by 3 bases, with 13 bases left in between. The CDR3 loop reads CASSEMAQGHTGELFF. The CDR3 DNA is TGTGCCAGCAGTGAAATGGCCCAGGGTCACACCGGGGAGCTGTTTTTT.